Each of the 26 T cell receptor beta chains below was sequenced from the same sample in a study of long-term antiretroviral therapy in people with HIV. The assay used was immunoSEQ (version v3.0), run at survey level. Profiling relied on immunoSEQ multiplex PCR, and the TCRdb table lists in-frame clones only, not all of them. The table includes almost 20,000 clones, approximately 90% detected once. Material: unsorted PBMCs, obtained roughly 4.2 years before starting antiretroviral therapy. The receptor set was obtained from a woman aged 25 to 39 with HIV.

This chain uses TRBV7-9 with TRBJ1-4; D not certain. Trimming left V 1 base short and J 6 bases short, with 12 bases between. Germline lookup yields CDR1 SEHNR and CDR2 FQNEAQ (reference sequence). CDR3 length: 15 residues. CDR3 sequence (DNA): TGTGCCAGCAGCTTAGATGGCCTCCGGCATGAAAAACTGTTTTTT. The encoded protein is CASSLDGLRHEKLFF.

CDR3 amino acids: CASSPSSGQNQPQHF. The CDR3 nucleotides are TGTGCCAGCTCACCTTCGTCGGGACAGAATCAGCCCCAGCATTTT. The chain uses TRBV18 and TRBJ1-5; 7 bases fit TRBD1. In germline, CDR1 is KGHSH, CDR2 LQKENI. The CDR3 loop spans 15 amino acids. The junction had 6 bases not matched to a gene; V was cut back by 3 bases and J by 4 bases.

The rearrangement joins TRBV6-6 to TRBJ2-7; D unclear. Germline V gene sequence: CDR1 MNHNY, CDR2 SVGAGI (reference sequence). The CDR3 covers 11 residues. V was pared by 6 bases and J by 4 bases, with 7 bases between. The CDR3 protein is CASRIKYEQYF. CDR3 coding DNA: TGTGCCAGCAGAATCAAATACGAGCAGTACTTC.

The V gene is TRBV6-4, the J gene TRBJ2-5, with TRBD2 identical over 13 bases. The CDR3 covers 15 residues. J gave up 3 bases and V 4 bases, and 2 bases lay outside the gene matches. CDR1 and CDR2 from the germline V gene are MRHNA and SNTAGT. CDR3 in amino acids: CASSATSGGEETQYF. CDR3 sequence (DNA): TGTGCCAGCAGTGCCACTAGCGGGGGGGAAGAGACCCAGTACTTC.

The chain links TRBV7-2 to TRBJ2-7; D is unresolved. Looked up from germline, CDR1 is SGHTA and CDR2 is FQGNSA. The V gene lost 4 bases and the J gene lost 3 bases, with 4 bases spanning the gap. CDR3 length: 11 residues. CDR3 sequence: CASSSLYEQYF. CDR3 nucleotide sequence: TGTGCCAGCAGCTCCCTCTACGAGCAGTACTTC.

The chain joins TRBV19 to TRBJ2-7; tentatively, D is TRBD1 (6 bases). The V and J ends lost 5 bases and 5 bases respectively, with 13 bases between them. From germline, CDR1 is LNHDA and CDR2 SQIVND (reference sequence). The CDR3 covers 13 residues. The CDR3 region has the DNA TGTGCCAGTAGTGCCACAGGGTCCCACGAGCAGTACTTC. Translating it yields CASSATGSHEQYF.

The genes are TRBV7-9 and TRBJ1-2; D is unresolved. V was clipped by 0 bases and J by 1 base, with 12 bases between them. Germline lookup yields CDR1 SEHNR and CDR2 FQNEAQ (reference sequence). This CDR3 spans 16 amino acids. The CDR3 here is CASSLASDAYNYGYTF. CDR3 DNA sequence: TGTGCCAGCAGCTTAGCCAGTGACGCCTATAACTATGGCTACACCTTC.

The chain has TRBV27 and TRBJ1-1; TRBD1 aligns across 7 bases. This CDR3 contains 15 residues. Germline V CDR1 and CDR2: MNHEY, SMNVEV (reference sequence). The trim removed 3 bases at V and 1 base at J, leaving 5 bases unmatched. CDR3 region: CASSLVGQRNTEAFF. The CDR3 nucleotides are TGTGCCAGCAGTTTGGTGGGACAGAGGAACACTGAAGCTTTCTTT.

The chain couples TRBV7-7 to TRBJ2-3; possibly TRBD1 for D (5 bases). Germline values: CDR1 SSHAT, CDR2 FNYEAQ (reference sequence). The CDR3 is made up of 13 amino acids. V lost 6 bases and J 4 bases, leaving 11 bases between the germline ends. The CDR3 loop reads CASSRQGADTQYF. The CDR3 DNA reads TGTGCCAGCAGTCGGCAGGGCGCAGATACGCAGTATTTT. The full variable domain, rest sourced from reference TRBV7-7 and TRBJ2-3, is GAGVSQSPRYKVTKRGQDVTLRCDPISSHATLYWYQQALGQGPEFLTYFNYEAQPDKSGLPSDRFSAERPEGSISTLTIQRTEQRDSAMYRCASSRQGADTQYFGPGTRLTVL.

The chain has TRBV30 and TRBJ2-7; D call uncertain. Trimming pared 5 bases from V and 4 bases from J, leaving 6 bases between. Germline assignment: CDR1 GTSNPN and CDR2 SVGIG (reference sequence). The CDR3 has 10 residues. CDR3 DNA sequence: TGTGCCTGGGGGGTTTACGAGCAGTACTTC. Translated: CAWGVYEQYF.

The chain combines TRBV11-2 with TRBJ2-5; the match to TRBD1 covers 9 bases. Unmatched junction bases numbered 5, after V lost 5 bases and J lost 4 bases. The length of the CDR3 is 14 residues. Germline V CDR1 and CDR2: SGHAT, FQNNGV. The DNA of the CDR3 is TGTGCCAGCAGCCTAACAGGGGGCGCAGAGACCCAGTACTTC. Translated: CASSLTGGAETQYF.

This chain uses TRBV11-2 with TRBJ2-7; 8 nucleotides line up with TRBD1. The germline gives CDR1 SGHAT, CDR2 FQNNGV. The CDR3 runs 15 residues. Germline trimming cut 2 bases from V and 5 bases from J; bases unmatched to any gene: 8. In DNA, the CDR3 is TGTGCCAGCAGCTTACCCCGGGACAGGCCTCACGAGCAGTACTTC. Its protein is CASSLPRDRPHEQYF.

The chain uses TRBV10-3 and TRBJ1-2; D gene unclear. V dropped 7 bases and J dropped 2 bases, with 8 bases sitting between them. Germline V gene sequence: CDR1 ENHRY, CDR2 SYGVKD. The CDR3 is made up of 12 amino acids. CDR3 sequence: CAITPGNYGYTF. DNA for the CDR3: TGTGCCATCACCCCGGGGAACTATGGCTACACCTTC.

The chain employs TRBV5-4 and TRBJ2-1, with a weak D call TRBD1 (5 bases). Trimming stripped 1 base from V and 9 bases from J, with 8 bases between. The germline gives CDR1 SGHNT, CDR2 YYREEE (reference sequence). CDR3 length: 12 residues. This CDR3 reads CASSLWGSEQFF. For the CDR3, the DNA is TGTGCCAGCAGCTTGTGGGGCAGTGAGCAGTTCTTC.

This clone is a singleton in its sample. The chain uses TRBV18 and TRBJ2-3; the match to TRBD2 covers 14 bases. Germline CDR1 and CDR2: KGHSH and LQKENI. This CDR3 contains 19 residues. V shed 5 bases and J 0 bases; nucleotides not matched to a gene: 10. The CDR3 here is CASSSRTSGGTTSTDTQYF. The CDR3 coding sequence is TGTGCCAGCTCATCTAGGACTAGCGGGGGGACCACTAGCACAGATACGCAGTATTTT.

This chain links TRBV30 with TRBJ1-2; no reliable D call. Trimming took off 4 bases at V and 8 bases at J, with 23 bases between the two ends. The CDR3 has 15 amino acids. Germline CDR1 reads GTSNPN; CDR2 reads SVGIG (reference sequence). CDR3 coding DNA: TGTGCCTGGAAGTTCATCGGGTACAGCGCCCGCGGCTACACCTTC. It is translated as CAWKFIGYSARGYTF.

CDR3: CASSLALDSGGQETQYF. The CDR3 DNA is TGTGCCAGCAGCTTAGCTCTGGATAGCGGGGGCCAAGAGACCCAGTACTTC. The chain combines TRBV11-2 with TRBJ2-5, with 9 bases fitting TRBD2. CDR1 and CDR2 from the germline V gene are SGHAT and FQNNGV. V lost 1 base to trimming and J lost 1 base; unmatched junction nucleotides: 7. There are 17 residues in the CDR3. The variable domain in full, with the rest retrieved from reference TRBV11-2 and TRBJ2-5, is EAGVAQSPRYKIIEKRQSVAFWCNPISGHATLYWYQQILGQGPKLLIQFQNNGVVDDSQLPKDRFSAERLKGVDSTLKIQPAKLEDSAVYLCASSLALDSGGQETQYFGPGTRLLVL.

The CDR3 protein is CASKARTGHSYEQYF. The CDR3, as DNA: TGCGCCAGCAAAGCGAGAACGGGCCACTCCTACGAGCAGTACTTC. The chain uses TRBV10-1 and TRBJ2-7; no reliable D call. Germline assignment: CDR1 WNHNN and CDR2 SYGVQD (reference sequence). Trimming shortened V by 7 bases and J by 0 bases, and 16 bases separated the two germline ends. The length of the CDR3 is 15 residues.

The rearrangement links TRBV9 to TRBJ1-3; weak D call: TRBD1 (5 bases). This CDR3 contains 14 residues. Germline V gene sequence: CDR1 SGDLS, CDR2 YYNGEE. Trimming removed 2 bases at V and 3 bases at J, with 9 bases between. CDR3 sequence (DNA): TGTGCCAGCAGCGTTGGGGGTCTTGGAAACACCATATATTTT. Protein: CASSVGGLGNTIYF.

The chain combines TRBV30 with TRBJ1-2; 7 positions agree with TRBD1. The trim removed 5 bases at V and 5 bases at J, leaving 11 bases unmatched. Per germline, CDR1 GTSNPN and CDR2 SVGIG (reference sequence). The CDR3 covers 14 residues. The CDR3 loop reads CAWSDRAEWYGYTF. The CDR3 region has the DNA TGTGCCTGGTCCGACAGGGCGGAGTGGTATGGCTACACCTTC.

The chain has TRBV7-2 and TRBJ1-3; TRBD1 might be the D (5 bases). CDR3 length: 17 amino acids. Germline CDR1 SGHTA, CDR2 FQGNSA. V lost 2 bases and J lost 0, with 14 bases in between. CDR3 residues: CASSLSGVESSGNTIYF. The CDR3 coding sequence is TGTGCCAGCAGCTTATCGGGGGTGGAGAGCTCTGGAAACACCATATATTTT.

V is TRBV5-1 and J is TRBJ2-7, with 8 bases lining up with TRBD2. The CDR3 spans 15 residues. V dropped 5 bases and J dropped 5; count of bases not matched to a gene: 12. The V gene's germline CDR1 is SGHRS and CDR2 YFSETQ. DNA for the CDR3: TGCGCCAGCAGAGTGACCGGGGGGGCGGTCGACGAGCAGTACTTC. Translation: CASRVTGGAVDEQYF. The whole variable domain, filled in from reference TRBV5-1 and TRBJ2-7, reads KAGVTQTPRYLIKTRGQQVTLSCSPISGHRSVSWYQQTPGQGLQFLFEYFSETQRNKGNFPGRFSGRQFSNSRSEMNVSTLELGDSALYLCASRVTGGAVDEQYFGPGTRLTVT.

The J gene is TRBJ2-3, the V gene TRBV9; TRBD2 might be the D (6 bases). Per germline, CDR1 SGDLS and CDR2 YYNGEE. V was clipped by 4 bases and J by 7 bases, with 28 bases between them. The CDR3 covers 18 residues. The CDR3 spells CASSPGWGDLGSVYTQYF. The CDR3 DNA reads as TGTGCCAGCAGCCCAGGCTGGGGGGACTTGGGGAGTGTATATACGCAGTATTTT. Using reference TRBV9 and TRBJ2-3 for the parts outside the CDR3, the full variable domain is DSGVTQTPKHLITATGQRVTLRCSPRSGDLSVYWYQQSLDQGLQFLIQYYNGEERAKGNILERFSAQQFPDLHSELNLSSLELGDSALYFCASSPGWGDLGSVYTQYFGPGTRLTVL.

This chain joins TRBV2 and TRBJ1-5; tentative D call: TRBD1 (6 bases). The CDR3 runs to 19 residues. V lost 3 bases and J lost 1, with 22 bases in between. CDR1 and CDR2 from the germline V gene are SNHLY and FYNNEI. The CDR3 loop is CASSEGRGRSLESNQPQHF. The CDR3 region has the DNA TGTGCCAGCAGTGAGGGCAGGGGAAGATCTTTGGAGAGCAATCAGCCCCAGCATTTT.

CDR3 sequence reads: CASSQPFTAGGETQYF. In DNA form, the CDR3 reads TGTGCCAGCTCACAACCCTTTACAGCGGGGGGTGAGACCCAGTACTTC. The chain couples TRBV18 to TRBJ2-5; 9 bases map to TRBD2. Per germline, CDR1 KGHSH and CDR2 LQKENI. This CDR3 region has 16 residues. The ends lost 4 bases at V and 5 bases at J; junction bases unmatched: 11.

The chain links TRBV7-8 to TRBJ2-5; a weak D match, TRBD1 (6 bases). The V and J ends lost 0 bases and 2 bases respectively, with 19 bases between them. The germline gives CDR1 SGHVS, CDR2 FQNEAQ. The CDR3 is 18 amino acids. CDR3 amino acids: CASSLAPIWGQKQETQYF. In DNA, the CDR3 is TGTGCCAGCAGCTTAGCTCCTATCTGGGGACAAAAACAAGAGACCCAGTACTTC.